A single sample gave rise to the 15 T cell receptor beta chains below, sequenced in a study of radiation and T cells in renal cell carcinoma. Generated by immunoSEQ multiplex PCR, the TCRdb table keeps only in-frame clones and is missing some. The table lists 140,000 to 150,000 clones, approximately 86% of them singletons. Time point meaning: blood 4 weeks post-SBRT, at nephrectomy. The treatment is: 15 Gy SBRT to primary tumor, nephrectomy 4 weeks later. The sample in question was blood, obtained from a patient whose treatment included radiotherapy and nephrectomy. Receptor source: a woman aged 45-59 years with renal cell carcinoma.

The chain employs TRBV4-3 and TRBJ2-1; the D call may be TRBD1 or TRBD2 (5 bases each). CDR1 LGHNA and CDR2 YSLEER come from the germline V gene. This CDR3 spans 19 amino acids. The ends were cut back, 0 bases at V and 7 bases at J, with 25 bases in the middle. CDR3 amino acids: CASSQDFPLGSLRGNEQFF. The CDR3 DNA is TGCGCCAGCAGCCAAGATTTCCCCTTAGGGAGCCTGAGGGGAAATGAGCAGTTCTTC.

The rearrangement joins TRBV5-4 to TRBJ2-7; D is possibly TRBD1 (7 bases). Germline values: CDR1 SGHNT, CDR2 YYREEE (reference sequence). The germline V and J ends were trimmed by 4 bases and 4 bases, with 15 bases remaining between them. This CDR3 has 14 residues. CDR3 protein: CASSPRDSGYEQYF. Here the CDR3 DNA reads TGTGCCAGCAGCCCCCGGGACAGCGGGTACGAGCAGTACTTC.

This clone was observed a handful of times. This chain joins TRBV28 and TRBJ1-1; weak D call: TRBD1 (5 bases). The CDR3 consists of 11 residues. Per germline, CDR1 MDHEN and CDR2 SYDVKM. The V end was cut by 10 bases, the J end by 4 bases, with 10 bases between. This chain's CDR3 is CAIQGGTEAFF. Here the CDR3 DNA reads TGTGCCATTCAGGGTGGCACTGAAGCTTTCTTT.

This chain uses TRBV9 with TRBJ2-1; 9 positions agree with TRBD2. V was pared by 3 bases and J by 8 bases, with 12 bases of the junction left unmatched. This CDR3 is built from 16 residues. From germline, CDR1 is SGDLS and CDR2 YYNGEE. CDR3 sequence: CASSDLLAGGRDEQFF. The CDR3 bases are TGTGCCAGCAGCGACCTACTCGCGGGGGGGAGGGATGAGCAGTTCTTC.

This clone was detected a few times. This chain uses TRBV25-1 with TRBJ2-2; TRBD1 aligns across 8 bases. The CDR3 extends over 15 amino acids. The J segment lost 3 bases and the V segment lost 3 bases, leaving 3 bases of the junction unmatched. Germline assignment: CDR1 MGHDK and CDR2 SYGVNS. CDR3 in amino acids: CASSDGQGDTGELFF. CDR3 in DNA: TGTGCCAGCAGTGACGGACAGGGCGACACCGGGGAGCTGTTTTTT.

This clone was counted between two and nine times. V is TRBV6-4 and J is TRBJ1-1; D unclear. CDR1 is MRHNA, CDR2 SNTAGT, per germline. The CDR3 is made up of 14 amino acids. Trimming shortened V by 4 bases and J by 1 base, and 10 bases separated the two germline ends. The CDR3 bases are TGTGCCAGCAGTGCCTCCCCCGGGAACACTGAAGCTTTCTTT. Translation: CASSASPGNTEAFF.

This chain links TRBV6-5 with TRBJ1-2; the match to TRBD1 covers 7 bases. CDR1 is MNHEY, CDR2 SVGAGI, per germline. The CDR3 has 15 residues. Trimming cost V 2 bases and J 2 bases; bases outside gene matches: 5. The CDR3 sequence is CASSYGDSQNYGYTF. In nucleotides, the CDR3 is TGTGCCAGCAGTTACGGGGACAGCCAAAACTATGGCTACACCTTC.

The chain carries TRBV7-9 and TRBJ1-2; D not certain. Germline lookup yields CDR1 SEHNR and CDR2 FQNEAQ (reference sequence). This CDR3 comprises 12 residues. V was cut by 1 base and J by 10 bases, with 10 bases left in between. CDR3 loop: CASSLEFWYYTF. CDR3 sequence (DNA): TGTGCCAGCAGCTTAGAATTCTGGTACTACACCTTC.

This clone has a handful of counts. The chain couples TRBV6-6 to TRBJ1-4; D unresolved. V was shortened by 5 bases and J by 0 bases, with 10 bases between the two germline ends. CDR3 size: 15 residues. The germline V gene encodes CDR1 MNHNY and CDR2 SVGAGI (reference sequence). The CDR3 nucleotides are TGTGCCAGCAGTAACAAACTTTCAACTAATGAAAAACTGTTTTTT. Amino acid sequence: CASSNKLSTNEKLFF.

This clone showed up just a few times. V and J are TRBV5-6 and TRBJ2-2; the D gene is possibly TRBD1 (6 bases). The ends were cut back, 0 bases at V and 1 base at J, with 7 bases in the middle. The CDR3 consists of 15 residues. In germline, CDR1 is SGHDT, CDR2 YYEEEE. For the CDR3, the DNA is TGTGCCAGCAGCTTGGGAGGGGGGAACACCGGGGAGCTGTTTTTT. Translating gives CASSLGGGNTGELFF.

V gene TRBV5-6 combines with J gene TRBJ1-5; maybe TRBD1 (5 bases). V lost 3 bases and J 4 bases, leaving 8 bases between the germline ends. The CDR3 runs to 13 residues. CDR1 and CDR2 from the germline V gene are SGHDT and YYEEEE. Here the CDR3 reads CASSSGWNQPQHF. The CDR3 DNA follows: TGTGCCAGCAGCTCAGGGTGGAATCAGCCCCAGCATTTT.

The table lists this clone with a few counts. The CDR3 spells CASSTTLGQGAPLHF. CDR3 DNA sequence: TGTGCCAGTAGTACCACCCTCGGACAGGGAGCACCCCTCCACTTT. This sequence joins TRBV19 and TRBJ1-6, with TRBD1 matching over 8 bases. V gave up 4 bases and J gave up 11 bases; unmatched junction bases: 10. Germline V gives CDR1 LNHDA, CDR2 SQIVND (reference sequence). This CDR3 comprises 15 residues.

The genes are TRBV6-5 and TRBJ1-1, with TRBD1 identical over 7 bases. The CDR3 runs to 14 residues. Germline assignment: CDR1 MNHEY and CDR2 SVGAGI. V shed 5 bases, J shed 6 bases, and the junction held 9 bases outside the gene matches. In nucleotides, the CDR3 is TGTGCCAGCAGTGCAGGGGGGGAAAGAGCTGAAGCTTTCTTT. This codes for CASSAGGERAEAFF.

V gene TRBV18 combines with J gene TRBJ2-2; TRBD1 might be the D (6 bases). Germline V gene lookup returns CDR1 KGHSH and CDR2 LQKENI. The CDR3 totals 15 residues. Between the trimmed V and J ends, which lost 1 base and 6 bases, there was a span of 12 bases. The chain's CDR3 is CASSPQQGSPGELFF. DNA for the CDR3: TGTGCCAGCTCACCACAACAGGGATCACCCGGGGAGCTGTTTTTT. The whole variable domain, filled in from reference TRBV18 and TRBJ2-2, reads NAGVMQNPRHLVRRRGQEARLRCSPMKGHSHVYWYRQLPEEGLKFMVYLQKENIIDESGMPKERFSAEFPKEGPSILRIQQVVRGDSAAYFCASSPQQGSPGELFFGEGSRLTVL.

The chain couples TRBV9 to TRBJ1-4; no clear D. V gave up 3 bases and J gave up 3 bases, with 12 bases separating them. The CDR3 has 15 residues. CDR1 is SGDLS and CDR2 is YYNGEE in the germline V gene. For the CDR3, the DNA is TGTGCCAGCAGCGGGGCTCCGGCGGCTAATGAAAAACTGTTTTTT. Protein sequence: CASSGAPAANEKLFF. Supplemented by reference TRBV9 and TRBJ1-4, the full variable domain reads DSGVTQTPKHLITATGQRVTLRCSPRSGDLSVYWYQQSLDQGLQFLIQYYNGEERAKGNILERFSAQQFPDLHSELNLSSLELGDSALYFCASSGAPAANEKLFFGSGTQLSVL.